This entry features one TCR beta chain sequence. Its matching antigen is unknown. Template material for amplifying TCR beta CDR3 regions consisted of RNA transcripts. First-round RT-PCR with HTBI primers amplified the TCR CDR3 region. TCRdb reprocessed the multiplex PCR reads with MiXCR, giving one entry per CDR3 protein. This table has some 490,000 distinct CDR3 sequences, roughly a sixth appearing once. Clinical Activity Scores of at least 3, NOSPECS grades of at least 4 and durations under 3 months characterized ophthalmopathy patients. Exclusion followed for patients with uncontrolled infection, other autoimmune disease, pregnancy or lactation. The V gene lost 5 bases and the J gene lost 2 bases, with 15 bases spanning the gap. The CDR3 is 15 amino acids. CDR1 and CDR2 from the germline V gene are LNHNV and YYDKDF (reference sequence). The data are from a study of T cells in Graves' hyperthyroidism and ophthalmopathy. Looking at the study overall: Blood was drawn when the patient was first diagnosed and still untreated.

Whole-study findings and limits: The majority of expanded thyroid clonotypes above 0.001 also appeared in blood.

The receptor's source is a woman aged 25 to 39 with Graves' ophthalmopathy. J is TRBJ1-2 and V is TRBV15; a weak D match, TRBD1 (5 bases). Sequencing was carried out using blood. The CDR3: CATSGTGTGNYGYTF. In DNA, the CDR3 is TGTGCCACCAGCGGTACCGGGACGGGCAACTATGGCTACACCTTC.